Following are 32 T cell receptor beta chains from one sample sequenced in a study of T cell responses to AZD1222 COVID-19 vaccine. Clones were read by immunoSEQ multiplex PCR, and TCRdb kept only the in-frame ones, dropping some. The sample includes 120,000 to 150,000 clones, around nine tenths of them seen just once. This specimen consisted of peripheral blood, obtained on day 0 of AZD1222 vaccination. The receptors stem from an adult in good health.

The genes are TRBV5-8 and TRBJ2-2; TRBD2 matches 13 bases. Germline V gene sequence: CDR1 SGHTS, CDR2 YDEGEE. The CDR3 covers 14 residues. The ends lost 4 bases at V and 10 bases at J; junction bases unmatched: 4. CDR3 DNA sequence: TGTGCCAGCAGCGGGACTAGCGGGGTGCCGGAGCTGTTTTTT. It codes for CASSGTSGVPELFF.

This chain joins TRBV6-6 and TRBJ1-6, with D possibly being TRBD1 (6 bases). Trimming left V 6 bases short and J 0 bases short, with 9 bases between. Germline V CDR1 and CDR2: MNHNY, SVGAGI (reference sequence). The CDR3 sequence is 15 residues long. The CDR3 DNA follows: TGTGCCAGCAGCTTACAGGGCTCCTATAATTCACCCCTCCACTTT. This translates into CASSLQGSYNSPLHF.

This clone has a handful of counts. The J gene is TRBJ2-3, the V gene TRBV4-2, with 11 bases fitting TRBD2. The ends lost 4 bases at V and 2 bases at J; junction bases unmatched: 5. Germline V gene lookup returns CDR1 LGHNA and CDR2 YNFKEQ. The CDR3 covers 16 residues. CDR3 sequence reads: CASSPLAGGPTDTQYF. The CDR3, as DNA: TGTGCCAGCAGCCCTCTAGCGGGGGGCCCCACAGATACGCAGTATTTT.

The table lists this clone with a count of one. The V call is TRBV7-2, the J call TRBJ2-3; no definite D call. Germline CDR1 and CDR2: SGHTA and FQGNSA. The V end lost 5 bases, the J end lost 0 bases, and 15 bases lay between the germline ends. There are 16 residues in the CDR3. The CDR3 region has the DNA TGTGCCAGCAGCCCGGATAGGGTGGGTAGCACAGATACGCAGTATTTT. Amino acid sequence: CASSPDRVGSTDTQYF.

This clone was observed a few times. The chain combines TRBV19 with TRBJ2-6, with unresolved D. The CDR3 consists of 18 residues. Looked up from germline, CDR1 is LNHDA and CDR2 is SQIVND (reference sequence). V gave up 4 bases and J gave up 3 bases, with 19 bases separating them. The CDR3 sequence is CASSTADTPTGGANVLTF. CDR3 DNA sequence: TGTGCCAGTAGTACGGCCGACACCCCCACCGGTGGGGCCAACGTCCTGACTTTC.

The chain uses TRBV19 and TRBJ2-7, with TRBD1 as a possible D gene (5 bases). CDR1 is LNHDA and CDR2 is SQIVND in the germline V gene (reference sequence). V was clipped by 5 bases and J by 3 bases, with 11 bases between them. The CDR3 is 13 residues long. The CDR3 reads CASSRQGVYEQYF. In nucleotides, the CDR3 is TGTGCCAGTAGTCGGCAGGGTGTCTACGAGCAGTACTTC. Drawing the rest from reference TRBV19 and TRBJ2-7, the complete variable domain is DGGITQSPKYLFRKEGQNVTLSCEQNLNHDAMYWYRQDPGQGLRLIYYSQIVNDFQKGDIAEGYSVSREKKESFPLTVTSAQKNPTAFYLCASSRQGVYEQYFGPGTRLTVT.

The genes are TRBV10-3 and TRBJ2-3; TRBD2 is a possible D gene (6 bases). The CDR3 totals 14 residues. CDR1 and CDR2 from the germline V gene are ENHRY and SYGVKD. The V end lost 10 bases, the J end lost 2 bases, and 16 bases lay between the germline ends. The CDR3 coding sequence is TGTGCCACCATTCCGGGACTCAACACAGATACGCAGTATTTT. It codes for CATIPGLNTDTQYF.

The chain is built from TRBV19 and TRBJ2-6; tentatively, D is TRBD1 or TRBD2 (5 bases each). The CDR3 spans 18 residues. The germline V gene encodes CDR1 LNHDA and CDR2 SQIVND (reference sequence). With 4 bases removed from V and 0 bases from J, the gap between germline ends came to 16 bases. CDR3 sequence: CASSSLGAGSSGANVLTF. CDR3 bases: TGTGCCAGTAGTAGCCTCGGGGCAGGAAGCTCTGGGGCCAACGTCCTGACTTTC.

The chain has TRBV4-3 and TRBJ2-5; TRBD2 matches 11 bases. This CDR3 region has 16 residues. CDR1 and CDR2 from the germline V gene are LGHNA and YSLEER. Trimming removed 0 bases from V and 4 bases from J; junction bases left unmatched: 4. The chain's CDR3 is CASSQDQGTSGETQYF. As DNA, the CDR3 is TGCGCCAGCAGCCAAGATCAAGGGACTAGCGGAGAGACCCAGTACTTC.

The gene calls are TRBV27 and TRBJ2-5; the D gene could be TRBD1 or TRBD2 (5 bases each). Germline loops: CDR1 MNHEY, CDR2 SMNVEV (reference sequence). V gave up 5 bases and J gave up 5 bases, with 18 bases separating them. The CDR3 has 15 residues. CDR3 nucleotide sequence: TGTGCCAGCAGTGGGGGTGGGGGTTCTACGGAGACCCAGTACTTC. The encoded protein is CASSGGGGSTETQYF.

This rearrangement joins TRBV7-9 to TRBJ2-2; the match to TRBD2 covers 11 bases. CDR3 size: 16 residues. After removal of 5 bases from V and 6 bases from J, the junction contained 8 bases not matched to a gene. The germline V gene has CDR1 SEHNR and CDR2 FQNEAQ (reference sequence). The CDR3 loop reads CASSPPTSGEPGELFF. The CDR3 nucleotides read TGTGCCAGCAGCCCCCCGACTAGCGGGGAACCCGGGGAGCTGTTTTTT.

The chain has TRBV5-5 and TRBJ1-6; no definite D call. From germline, CDR1 is SGHKS and CDR2 YYEKEE (reference sequence). The CDR3 runs to 13 residues. V gave up 0 bases and J gave up 7 bases, with 5 bases separating them. The DNA for the CDR3 is TGTGCCAGCAGCTTGGGTTGGAATTCACCCCTCCACTTT. Its translation: CASSLGWNSPLHF.

The gene calls are TRBV15 and TRBJ1-1, with 7 bases fitting TRBD1. CDR1 LNHNV and CDR2 YYDKDF come from the germline V gene (reference sequence). This CDR3 comprises 13 residues. J lost 6 bases, V lost 5 bases, and 6 bases had no gene match. The CDR3 here is CATSGPGGPEAFF. CDR3 DNA: TGTGCCACCAGCGGCCCAGGGGGGCCTGAAGCTTTCTTT.

The chain is built from TRBV6-2 or TRBV6-3 and TRBJ2-3, with D possibly TRBD1 on 5 matching bases. Trimming shortened V by 5 bases and J by 4 bases, and 16 bases separated the two germline ends. CDR1 is MNHEY, CDR2 SVGEGT, per germline. CDR3 length equals 15 residues. CDR3 in amino acids: CASSRGPLGSDTQYF. The CDR3, as DNA: TGTGCCAGCAGTAGGGGCCCGCTAGGATCAGATACGCAGTATTTT.

The chain links TRBV9 to TRBJ2-7, with 8 bases that match TRBD1. Germline assignment: CDR1 SGDLS and CDR2 YYNGEE. Trimming cost V 4 bases and J 2 bases; bases outside gene matches: 8. The CDR3 contains 15 residues. DNA of the CDR3: TGTGCCAGCAGCCCCGGACAGGGAGGAACCTACGAGCAGTACTTC. Translating gives CASSPGQGGTYEQYF.

In DNA form, the CDR3 reads TGCGCCAGCAGCTCCTGGACAGGGGGGCAAACTACACCCCTCCACTTT. This encodes CASSSWTGGQTTPLHF. The V gene is TRBV5-1, the J gene TRBJ1-6; 10 bases match TRBD1. V gave up 3 bases and J gave up 11 bases; unmatched junction bases: 11. The CDR3 spans 16 residues. Germline CDR1 is SGHRS and CDR2 is YFSETQ.

This rearrangement joins TRBV4-1 to TRBJ2-7; TRBD1 aligns across 9 bases. CDR3 length equals 16 residues. CDR1 and CDR2 (germline): MGHRA, YSYEKL. J gave up 2 bases and V 1 base, and 6 bases lay outside the gene matches. CDR3 sequence (DNA): TGCGCCAGCAGCCAAGCCGCCGGGACAGGGACCTACGAGCAGTACTTC. Protein product: CASSQAAGTGTYEQYF.

The chain has TRBV7-2 and TRBJ1-4; TRBD1 aligns across 8 bases. CDR3 size: 16 residues. The V and J ends lost 5 bases and 8 bases, in that order; junction bases with no gene match: 13. Germline V gene data show CDR1 as SGHTA and CDR2 as FQGNSA. CDR3: CASSPRRTGSLEKLFF. The CDR3 DNA reads TGTGCCAGCAGCCCTCGCCGGACAGGGAGTTTGGAAAAACTGTTTTTT.

The V and J genes are TRBV11-3 and TRBJ2-2; maybe TRBD1 (6 bases). Trimming pared 2 bases from V and 8 bases from J, leaving 21 bases between. This CDR3 is 17 amino acids long. The germline gives CDR1 SGHNT, CDR2 YENEEA. This CDR3 is CASSLSGVAGDGGELFF. CDR3 nucleotides: TGTGCCAGCAGCTTAAGTGGAGTAGCAGGGGATGGAGGGGAGCTGTTTTTT. The full variable domain, rest sourced from reference TRBV11-3 and TRBJ2-2, is EAGVVQSPRYKIIEKKQPVAFWCNPISGHNTLYWYLQNLGQGPELLIRYENEEAVDDSQLPKDRFSAERLKGVDSTLKIQPAELGDSAVYLCASSLSGVAGDGGELFFGEGSRLTVL.

The chain is built from TRBV20-1 and TRBJ1-2, with 7 bases that match TRBD1. V trimming: 8 bases; J trimming: 4 bases; junction bases outside the gene matches: 4. The CDR3 has 11 residues. Germline loops: CDR1 DFQATT, CDR2 SNEGSKA (reference sequence). The CDR3 DNA reads as TGCAGTCCTGGGACAGCCTATGGCTACACCTTC. Translating it yields CSPGTAYGYTF.

The CDR3, as DNA: TGTGCCAGCAGCCCCGACGGGACAGCGAACACCGGGGAGCTGTTTTTT. This codes for CASSPDGTANTGELFF. V is TRBV7-3 and J is TRBJ2-2; 7 bases agree with TRBD1. The V gene end was trimmed by 5 bases and the J gene end by 0 bases; junction bases not matched to a gene: 6. This CDR3 contains 16 residues. Germline lookup yields CDR1 SGHTA and CDR2 FQGTGA.

This chain joins TRBV5-6 and TRBJ2-3; D is ambiguous. The germline V and J ends were trimmed by 0 bases and 0 bases, with 8 bases remaining between them. The CDR3 has 15 amino acids. Germline V gene data show CDR1 as SGHDT and CDR2 as YYEEEE. Written as DNA, the CDR3 is TGTGCCAGCAGCTTGGACCCCCGGAGCACAGATACGCAGTATTTT. Protein: CASSLDPRSTDTQYF.

The chain joins TRBV3-1 (or the pseudogene TRBV3-2) to TRBJ1-4; the D is unclear. From germline, CDR1 is LGHDT and CDR2 YNNKEL (reference sequence). V lost 2 bases, J lost 3 bases, and 10 bases lay in between. This CDR3 has 15 residues. CDR3 DNA sequence: TGTGCCAGCAGCCAAATGGCAGGTCCTAATGAAAAACTGTTTTTT. Protein: CASSQMAGPNEKLFF.

This clone was found a few times. The chain is built from TRBV6-5 and TRBJ1-2; D is perhaps TRBD1 (6 bases). The CDR3 totals 15 residues. Per germline, CDR1 MNHEY and CDR2 SVGAGI. V lost 7 bases, J lost 7 bases, and 22 bases lay in between. In nucleotides, the CDR3 is TGTGCCAGCATACCGGGACACCCTGACGCGGCTGGCTACACCTTC. Protein product: CASIPGHPDAAGYTF.

This clone was seen a few times. One end of the junction is discordant with germline, which a read error may explain. This chain connects TRBV7-7 to TRBJ2-2, with 7 positions matching TRBD1. Germline CDR1 SSHAT, CDR2 FNYEAQ (reference sequence). CDR3 length: 15 residues. CDR3 DNA: TGTGCTAGCAGCCCTGGGACAGACCCCACCGGGGAGCTGTTTTTT. This codes for CASSPGTDPTGELFF.

This CDR3 is CASSPGTGSRSPLHF. CDR3 nucleotide sequence: TGCGCCAGCAGCCCCGGGACAGGGAGCCGGTCACCCCTCCACTTT. V usage is TRBV4-1 and J usage is TRBJ1-6, with 9 nucleotides matching TRBD1. V lost 4 bases to trimming and J lost 10 bases; unmatched junction nucleotides: 8. There are 15 residues in the CDR3. The germline CDR1 and CDR2 sequences are MGHRA and YSYEKL.

The rearrangement links TRBV10-3 to TRBJ2-7; TRBD2 agrees at 8 bases. V trimming: 6 bases; J trimming: 6 bases; junction bases outside the gene matches: 4. In germline, CDR1 is ENHRY, CDR2 SYGVKD. This CDR3 spans 12 amino acids. The CDR3 DNA follows: TGTGCCATCAGGGATACTAGCGGCGAGCAGTACTTC. It codes for CAIRDTSGEQYF.

V and J are TRBV7-9 and TRBJ2-1; tentative D call: TRBD2 (5 bases). CDR1 and CDR2 from the germline V gene are SEHNR and FQNEAQ (reference sequence). Trimming pared 5 bases from V and 12 bases from J, leaving 11 bases between. The CDR3 length is 11 residues. DNA for the CDR3: TGTGCCAGCAGCCCCGACTATCGGCAGTTCTTC. Protein: CASSPDYRQFF. The full variable domain, its missing parts supplied by reference TRBV7-9 and TRBJ2-1, is DTGVSQNPRHKITKRGQNVTFRCDPISEHNRLYWYRQTLGQGPEFLTYFQNEAQLEKSRLLSDRFSAERPKGSFSTLEIQRTEQGDSAMYLCASSPDYRQFFGPGTRLTVL.

The chain uses TRBV5-1 and TRBJ2-1; TRBD2 agrees at 14 bases. CDR3 size: 18 residues. The junction had 12 bases not matched to a gene; V was cut back by 4 bases and J by 6 bases. Germline lookup yields CDR1 SGHRS and CDR2 YFSETQ. The CDR3 protein is CASSVRLAGGPMGNEQFF. The CDR3 DNA is TGCGCCAGCAGCGTAAGACTAGCGGGAGGGCCAATGGGCAATGAGCAGTTCTTC.

The CDR3 reads CASSFGTGEYEQYF. CDR3 sequence (DNA): TGTGCCAGCAGTTTTGGGACAGGGGAATACGAGCAGTACTTC. The chain uses TRBV27 and TRBJ2-7; 10 bases are shared with TRBD1. The germline gives CDR1 MNHEY, CDR2 SMNVEV (reference sequence). The CDR3 is 14 amino acids. After removal of 3 bases from V and 4 bases from J, the junction contained 3 bases not matched to a gene.

This sequence joins TRBV29-1 and TRBJ2-1; 7 bases line up with TRBD2. There are 14 residues in the CDR3. The J segment lost 3 bases and the V segment lost 7 bases, leaving 9 bases of the junction unmatched. Looked up from germline, CDR1 is SQVTM and CDR2 is ANQGSEA. DNA for the CDR3: TGCAGCGCCGAGACTAGCCGAAGCTACAATGAGCAGTTCTTC. As protein: CSAETSRSYNEQFF.

This chain links TRBV29-1 with TRBJ2-1, with D possibly being TRBD1 (5 bases). The CDR3 has 14 residues. Per germline, CDR1 SQVTM and CDR2 ANQGSEA. The CDR3 sequence: CIGIADSSYNEQFF. CDR3 DNA: TGCATCGGTATAGCCGACAGCTCCTACAATGAGCAGTTCTTC.